Listed below are T cell receptor beta chains from one sample, sequenced in a study of shared clonotypes between healthy human individuals. Data came from immunoSEQ multiplex PCR; TCRdb stores just in-frame clones and leaves some out. The sample includes 1.5 million to 2.5 million clones, approximately 95% of them seen just once. Sequenced: naive CD8+ T cells sorted from blood. The receptors were sampled from a man between 18 and 29 years old in good health. Both conserved end residues are part of each CDR3. Fields, in order: clone size, V gene, J gene, D gene, CDR3 protein, CDR3 DNA. D genes are given only for firm matches. Clone size is given for some rows only: seen once, a few or many times, or a class if the clone is expanded.

NA	TRBV28	TRBJ2-1	NA	CASSLSQPHYNEQFF	TGTGCCAGCAGTTTATCTCAGCCCCACTACAATGAGCAGTTCTTC
NA	TRBV7-8	TRBJ2-5	TRBD2	CASSLVPSGLEETQYF	TGTGCCAGCAGCTTAGTACCTAGCGGGCTGGAAGAGACCCAGTACTTC
NA	TRBV6-6	TRBJ2-1	NA	CASSPDENNEQFF	TGTGCCAGCAGCCCGGACGAAAACAATGAGCAGTTCTTC
NA	TRBV5-4	TRBJ2-1	NA	CASSSEDNEQFF	TGTGCCAGCAGCTCCGAGGACAATGAGCAGTTCTTC
few	TRBV7-9	TRBJ2-2	NA	CASRLYTGELFF	TGTGCCAGCCGACTATACACCGGGGAGCTGTTTTTT
NA	TRBV11-2	TRBJ2-7	NA	CASSLVGTGDYEQYF	TGTGCCAGCAGCTTAGTAGGGACGGGGGATTACGAGCAGTACTTC
NA	TRBV5-1	TRBJ2-7	TRBD1	CASSQRQGASYEQYF	TGCGCCAGCAGCCAACGACAGGGTGCCTCCTACGAGCAGTACTTC
NA	TRBV27	TRBJ2-3	NA	CASSPGTLDTQYF	TGTGCCAGCAGTCCCGGGACCCTAGATACGCAGTATTTT
NA	TRBV13	TRBJ2-5	NA	CASSFDREETQYF	TGTGCCAGCAGCTTTGATAGAGAAGAGACCCAGTACTTC
NA	TRBV27	TRBJ1-1	NA	CASSPNPGRIEAFF	TGTGCCAGCAGTCCGAACCCAGGACGGATTGAAGCTTTCTTT
NA	TRBV7-2	TRBJ1-2	TRBD1	CASSLVVGTGPTLDGYTF	TGTGCCAGCAGCTTAGTGGTGGGGACAGGGCCCACTTTGGATGGCTACACCTTC
NA	TRBV2	TRBJ1-1	NA	CASKDRSNTEAFF	TGTGCCAGCAAGGACAGATCCAACACTGAAGCTTTCTTT
NA	TRBV25-1	TRBJ2-3	NA	CASSELRTDFDTQYF	TGTGCCAGCAGTGAATTAAGGACGGATTTTGATACGCAGTATTTT
NA	TRBV5-4	TRBJ1-3	NA	CASSPDSSGNTIYF	TGTGCCAGCAGCCCCGACAGCTCTGGAAACACCATATATTTT
NA	TRBV7-3	TRBJ1-3	NA	CASSLMGGGSGNTIYF	TGTGCCAGCAGCTTAATGGGGGGCGGCTCTGGAAACACCATATATTTT
NA	TRBV30	TRBJ2-1	NA	CAWSVGGGEQFF	TGTGCCTGGAGTGTAGGGGGAGGGGAGCAGTTCTTC
NA	TRBV7-6	TRBJ2-7	NA	CASSFGSGYEQYF	TGTGCCAGCAGCTTTGGGAGTGGGTACGAGCAGTACTTC
NA	TRBV10-3	TRBJ1-5	NA	CAISEPGTSQPQHF	TGTGCCATCAGTGAGCCTGGGACGTCCCAGCCCCAGCATTTT
NA	TRBV19	TRBJ2-1	TRBD1	CASSTRTGYNEQFF	TGTGCCAGTAGTACGAGGACAGGGTACAATGAGCAGTTCTTC
few	TRBV30	TRBJ2-7	NA	CAWSPTGSYEQYF	TGTGCCTGGAGCCCTACGGGTTCCTACGAGCAGTACTTC
NA	TRBV12-5	TRBJ1-2	NA	CASGGPGESYGYTF	TGTGCTAGTGGGGGGCCTGGGGAGTCCTATGGCTACACCTTC
NA	TRBV6-5	TRBJ2-2	NA	CASSYSWNGELFF	TGTGCCAGCAGTTACTCTTGGAACGGGGAGCTGTTTTTT
NA	TRBV5-1	TRBJ2-1	NA	CASSTGLNNEQFF	TGCGCCAGCAGCACCGGACTAAACAATGAGCAGTTCTTC
once	TRBV6-5	TRBJ1-1	NA	CASSRGSYAEAFF	TGTGCCAGCAGTCGAGGGTCGTACGCTGAAGCTTTCTTT
NA	TRBV6-1	TRBJ1-3	NA	CASSGQGTGNTIYF	TGTGCCAGCAGTGGTCAGGGTACGGGAAACACCATATATTTT
NA	TRBV29-1	TRBJ2-1	NA	CSVAQYSYNEQFF	TGCAGCGTTGCCCAGTACTCCTACAATGAGCAGTTCTTC
NA	TRBV28	TRBJ2-3	NA	CASSFSQEVGTDTQYF	TGTGCCAGCAGTTTCTCCCAGGAGGTTGGCACAGATACGCAGTATTTT
NA	TRBV2	TRBJ2-7	NA	CASSEPEGYYEQYF	TGTGCCAGCAGTGAACCAGAGGGGTACTACGAGCAGTACTTC